This entry lists 19 T cell receptor beta chains sequenced from one sample in a study of CD8 T cells in Susac syndrome. An amount of RNA that ranged from roughly 0.5 to 1 ug was reverse transcribed with random hexamers. TCRdb called the immunoSEQ multiplex PCR reads again in MiXCR, with one record for every CDR3 protein. The sample gives roughly 180,000 distinct CDR3 sequences, more than 90% of which show up once; over 0.12% is in the top ten. The specimen was CD4+ T cells from PBMCs. The receptors originated from a human donor in good health.

V is TRBV18 and J is TRBJ2-6; 7 bases fit TRBD2. Germline V gene sequence: CDR1 KGHSH, CDR2 LQKENI. The V and J ends lost 4 bases and 2 bases, in that order; junction bases with no gene match: 2. There are 15 residues in the CDR3. CDR3 DNA sequence: TGTGCCAGCTCACAAGGGACTACTGGGGCCAACGTCCTGACTTTC. Residues: CASSQGTTGANVLTF.

The DNA of the CDR3 is TGCAGTGCTAGATGGCAGGGGGCCGGGAACACCGGGGAGCTGTTTTTT. Amino acid sequence: CSARWQGAGNTGELFF. The chain joins TRBV20-1 to TRBJ2-2; TRBD1 matches 8 bases. Trimming took 2 bases from V and 1 from J; bases not matched to a gene: 6. CDR3 size: 16 residues. Per germline, CDR1 DFQATT and CDR2 SNEGSKA (reference sequence).

The chain is built from TRBV3-1 and TRBJ1-2; a possible D gene is TRBD1 (6 bases). This CDR3 region has 14 residues. Trimming left V 1 base short and J 4 bases short, with 10 bases between. Germline lookup yields CDR1 LGHDT and CDR2 YNNKEL (reference sequence). CDR3 region: CASSQAGQLYGYTF. CDR3 DNA sequence: TGTGCCAGCAGCCAAGCCGGACAGCTCTATGGCTACACCTTC. Full variable domain (remainder filled in from reference TRBV3-1 and TRBJ1-2): DTAVSQTPKYLVTQMGNDKSIKCEQNLGHDTMYWYKQDSKKFLKIMFSYNNKELIINETVPNRFSPKSPDKAHLNLHINSLELGDSAVYFCASSQAGQLYGYTFGSGTRLTVV.

The chain combines TRBV7-9 with TRBJ2-1, with D perhaps TRBD2 (5 bases). The germline CDR1 and CDR2 sequences are SEHNR and FQNEAQ (reference sequence). V lost 5 bases and J 6 bases, leaving 17 bases between the germline ends. This CDR3 is built from 15 residues. The CDR3 protein is CASSPAGGVSNEQFF. CDR3 in DNA: TGTGCCAGCAGCCCCGCGGGTGGGGTGAGCAATGAGCAGTTCTTC.

The rearrangement joins TRBV20-1 to TRBJ1-5; possible D gene TRBD1, 6 bases. This CDR3 comprises 14 residues. Trimming shortened V by 6 bases and J by 4 bases, and 16 bases separated the two germline ends. Germline V CDR1 and CDR2: DFQATT, SNEGSKA (reference sequence). CDR3 in amino acids: CSANLEGGNQPQHF. The CDR3 bases are TGCAGTGCCAATTTGGAGGGGGGGAATCAGCCCCAGCATTTT.

The chain couples TRBV7-9 to TRBJ2-6, with D unclear. The V gene's germline CDR1 is SEHNR and CDR2 FQNEAQ (reference sequence). The CDR3 loop spans 13 amino acids. Trimming removed 5 bases at V and 4 bases at J, with 6 bases between. The CDR3, as DNA: TGTGCCAGCAGCCCGACAGGGGCCAACGTCCTGACTTTC. The encoded protein is CASSPTGANVLTF.

The chain employs TRBV12-3 or TRBV12-4 and TRBJ2-7, with 14 bases that match TRBD2. V dropped 6 bases and J dropped 5; count of bases not matched to a gene: 6. CDR3 length: 15 residues. This CDR3 reads CASRRLAGGPNEQYF. CDR3 DNA sequence: TGTGCCAGCAGGCGACTAGCGGGGGGGCCCAACGAGCAGTACTTC.

There are a few counts of this clonotype. The V gene is TRBV9, the J gene TRBJ2-1; 15 bases align to TRBD2. Germline V lookup: CDR1 SGDLS, CDR2 YYNGEE. Trimming removed 4 bases from V and 5 bases from J; junction bases left unmatched: 4. The CDR3 consists of 16 residues. CDR3 residues: CASSLGLAGGNNEQFF. The CDR3 DNA sequence: TGTGCCAGCAGCCTAGGACTAGCGGGGGGGAACAATGAGCAGTTCTTC. The entire variable domain, with the rest obtained from reference TRBV9 and TRBJ2-1, is as follows: DSGVTQTPKHLITATGQRVTLRCSPRSGDLSVYWYQQSLDQGLQFLIQYYNGEERAKGNILERFSAQQFPDLHSELNLSSLELGDSALYFCASSLGLAGGNNEQFFGPGTRLTVL.

V is TRBV4-3 and J is TRBJ1-1; TRBD1 agrees at 7 bases. The ends lost 1 base at V and 5 bases at J; junction bases unmatched: 10. There are 16 residues in the CDR3. Looked up from germline, CDR1 is LGHNA and CDR2 is YSLEER. The CDR3 loop reads CASSQGGARGGTEAFF. The CDR3 region has the DNA TGCGCCAGCAGCCAAGGAGGAGCCAGGGGGGGAACTGAAGCTTTCTTT.

The rearrangement links TRBV28 to TRBJ1-3; the D is unclear. The CDR3 runs 11 residues. CDR1 MDHEN and CDR2 SYDVKM come from the germline V gene. The V gene lost 2 bases and the J gene lost 11 bases, with 7 bases spanning the gap. The DNA of the CDR3 is TGTGCCAGCAGTTTACCCCCCGCCATATATTTT. This sequence encodes CASSLPPAIYF.

The V gene is TRBV15, the J gene TRBJ1-2; weak D call: TRBD1 (5 bases). The ends were cut back, 3 bases at V and 4 bases at J, with 21 bases in the middle. The CDR3 extends over 17 amino acids. The germline gives CDR1 LNHNV, CDR2 YYDKDF (reference sequence). CDR3 nucleotides: TGTGCCACCAGCAGTCCGAGGGGCCAGGGCCAAATCTATGGCTACACCTTC. Its translation is CATSSPRGQGQIYGYTF.

The chain carries TRBV29-1 and TRBJ1-4; D is ambiguous. V was clipped by 7 bases and J by 5 bases, with 14 bases between them. The germline V gene has CDR1 SQVTM and CDR2 ANQGSEA. The CDR3 is made up of 13 amino acids. CDR3 amino acids: CSASRAFNEKLFF. The CDR3 bases are TGCAGCGCATCACGGGCGTTCAATGAAAAACTGTTTTTT.

This sequence joins TRBV20-1 and TRBJ2-3; either TRBD1 or TRBD2 may supply D (6 bases each). CDR3 length: 15 residues. Germline lookup yields CDR1 DFQATT and CDR2 SNEGSKA (reference sequence). V was pared by 2 bases and J by 5 bases, with 17 bases between. Here the CDR3 DNA reads TGCAGTGCTAGAAAACAGGGATTTAGCGGAGATACGCAGTATTTT. This codes for CSARKQGFSGDTQYF.

The J gene is TRBJ1-2, the V gene TRBV21-1. TRBV21-1 represents a pseudogene. The CDR3 length is 9 residues. CDR3 residues: CASSGGYTF. CDR3 bases: TGTGCCAGCAGCGGGGGCTACACCTTC.

The chain uses TRBV7-8 and TRBJ2-7; maybe TRBD2 (6 bases). CDR1 is SGHVS and CDR2 is FQNEAQ in the germline V gene. V lost 0 bases and J lost 6, with 18 bases in between. This CDR3 spans 16 amino acids. The CDR3 nucleotides read TGTGCCAGCAGCTTAGCGGAGATGGGACTTGGAGGCGAGCAGTACTTC. It codes for CASSLAEMGLGGEQYF.

V usage is TRBV12-3 or TRBV12-4 and J usage is TRBJ2-7; D is perhaps TRBD1 (9 bases). CDR3 size: 17 residues. V was trimmed by 9 bases and J by 2 bases, leaving 26 bases between them. CDR3 protein: CASKPGGSGTGTYEQYF. CDR3 bases: TGTGCCAGTAAGCCGGGGGGGTCCGGGACAGGGACCTACGAGCAGTACTTC.

This clonotype came up once. J is TRBJ1-1 and V is TRBV7-3, with D possibly matching TRBD1 (5 bases). CDR1 and CDR2 (germline): SGHTA, FQGTGA. V lost 6 bases to trimming and J lost 0 bases, with 11 bases between them. The length of the CDR3 is 14 residues. The CDR3 loop is CASRKSTVNTEAFF. CDR3 nucleotides: TGTGCCAGCAGAAAATCGACAGTGAACACTGAAGCTTTCTTT.

The chain employs TRBV6-2 or TRBV6-3 and TRBJ2-1, with TRBD1 identical over 8 bases. The CDR3 has 15 residues. CDR1 and CDR2 (germline): MNHEY, SVGEGT. J gave up 5 bases and V 6 bases, and 9 bases lay outside the gene matches. The chain's CDR3 is CASSSTGEINNEQFF. The CDR3 DNA sequence: TGTGCCAGCAGCTCGACAGGGGAAATTAACAATGAGCAGTTCTTC.

This sequence joins TRBV30 and TRBJ2-3, with no clear D. V lost 0 bases to trimming and J lost 2 bases, with 9 bases between them. CDR1 GTSNPN and CDR2 SVGIG come from the germline V gene (reference sequence). CDR3 length equals 14 residues. The CDR3 here is CAWSVGSNTDTQYF. The CDR3 DNA is TGTGCCTGGAGTGTGGGTAGTAACACAGATACGCAGTATTTT.